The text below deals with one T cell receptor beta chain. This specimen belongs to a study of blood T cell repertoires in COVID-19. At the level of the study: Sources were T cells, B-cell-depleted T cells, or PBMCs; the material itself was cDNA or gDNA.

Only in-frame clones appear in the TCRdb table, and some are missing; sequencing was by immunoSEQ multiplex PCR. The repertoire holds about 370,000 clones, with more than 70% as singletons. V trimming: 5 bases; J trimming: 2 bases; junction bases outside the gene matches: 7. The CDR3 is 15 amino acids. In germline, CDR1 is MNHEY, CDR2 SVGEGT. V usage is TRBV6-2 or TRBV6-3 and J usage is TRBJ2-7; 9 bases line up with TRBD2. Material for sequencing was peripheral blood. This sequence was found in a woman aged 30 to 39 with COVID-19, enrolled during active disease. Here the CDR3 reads CASSPTLAGTYEQYF. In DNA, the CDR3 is TGTGCCAGCAGTCCCACGCTAGCGGGGACCTACGAGCAGTACTTC.